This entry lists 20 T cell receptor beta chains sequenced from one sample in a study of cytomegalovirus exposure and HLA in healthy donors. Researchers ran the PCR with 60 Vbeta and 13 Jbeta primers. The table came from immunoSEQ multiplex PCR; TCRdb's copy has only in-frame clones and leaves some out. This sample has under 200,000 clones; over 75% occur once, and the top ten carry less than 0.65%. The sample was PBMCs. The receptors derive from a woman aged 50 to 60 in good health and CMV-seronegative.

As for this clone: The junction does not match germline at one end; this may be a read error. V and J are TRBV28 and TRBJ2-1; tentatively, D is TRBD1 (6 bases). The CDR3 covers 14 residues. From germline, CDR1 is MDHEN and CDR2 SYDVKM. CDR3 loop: CASSLQFGTTPPLF. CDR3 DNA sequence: TGTGCCAGCAGTTTACAGTTCGGGACAACTCCTCCTCTCTTC.

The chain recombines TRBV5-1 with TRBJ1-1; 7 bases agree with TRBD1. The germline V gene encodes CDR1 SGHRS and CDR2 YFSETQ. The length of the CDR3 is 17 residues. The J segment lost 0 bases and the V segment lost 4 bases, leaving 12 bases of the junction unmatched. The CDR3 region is CASSIGQVRLLNTEAFF. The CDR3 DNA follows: TGCGCCAGCAGCATCGGACAGGTTCGCCTTTTGAACACTGAAGCTTTCTTT.

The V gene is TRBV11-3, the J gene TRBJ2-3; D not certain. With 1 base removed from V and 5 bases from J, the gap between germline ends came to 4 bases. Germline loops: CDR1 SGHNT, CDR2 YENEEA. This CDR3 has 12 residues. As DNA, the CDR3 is TGTGCCAGCAGCTTAGGTCGAGATACGCAGTATTTT. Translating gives CASSLGRDTQYF.

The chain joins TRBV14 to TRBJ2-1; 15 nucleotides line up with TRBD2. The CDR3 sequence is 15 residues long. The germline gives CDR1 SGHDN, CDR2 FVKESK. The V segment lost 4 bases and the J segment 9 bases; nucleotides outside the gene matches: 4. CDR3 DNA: TGTGCCAGCAGCCGAGGACTAGCGGGGGGGATTGAGCAGTTCTTC. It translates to CASSRGLAGGIEQFF. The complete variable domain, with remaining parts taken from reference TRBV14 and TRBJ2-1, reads EAGVTQFPSHSVIEKGQTVTLRCDPISGHDNLYWYRRVMGKEIKFLLHFVKESKQDESGMPNNRFLAERTGGTYSTLKVQPAELEDSGVYFCASSRGLAGGIEQFFGPGTRLTVL.

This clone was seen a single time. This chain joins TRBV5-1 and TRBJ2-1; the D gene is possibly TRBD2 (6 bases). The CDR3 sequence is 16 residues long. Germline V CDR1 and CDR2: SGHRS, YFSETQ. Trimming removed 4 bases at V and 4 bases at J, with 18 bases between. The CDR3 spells CASSPPGAGLYNEQFF. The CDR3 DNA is TGCGCCAGCAGCCCTCCAGGAGCGGGCCTTTACAATGAGCAGTTCTTC.

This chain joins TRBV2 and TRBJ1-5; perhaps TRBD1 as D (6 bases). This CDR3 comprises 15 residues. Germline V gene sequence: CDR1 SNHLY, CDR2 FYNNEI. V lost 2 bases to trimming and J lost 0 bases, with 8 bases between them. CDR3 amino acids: CASSEQGYSNQPQHF. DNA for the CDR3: TGTGCCAGCAGTGAACAGGGGTATAGCAATCAGCCCCAGCATTTT. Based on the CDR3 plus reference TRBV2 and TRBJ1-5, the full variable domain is EPEVTQTPSHQVTQMGQEVILRCVPISNHLYFYWYRQILGQKVEFLVSFYNNEISEKSEIFDDQFSVERPDGSNFTLKIRSTKLEDSAMYFCASSEQGYSNQPQHFGDGTRLSIL.

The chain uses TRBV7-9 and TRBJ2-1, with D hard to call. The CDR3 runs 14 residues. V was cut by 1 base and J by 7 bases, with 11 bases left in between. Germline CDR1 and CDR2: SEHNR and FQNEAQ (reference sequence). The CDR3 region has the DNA TGTGCCAGCAGCTTAGAGTGGCAGTCGAATGAGCAGTTCTTC. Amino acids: CASSLEWQSNEQFF.

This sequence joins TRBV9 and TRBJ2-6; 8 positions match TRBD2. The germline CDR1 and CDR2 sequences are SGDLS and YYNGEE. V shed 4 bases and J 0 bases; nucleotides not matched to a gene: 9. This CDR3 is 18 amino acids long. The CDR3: CASSPQTSAYSGANVLTF. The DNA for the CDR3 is TGTGCCAGCAGCCCTCAGACTAGCGCCTACTCTGGGGCCAACGTCCTGACTTTC.

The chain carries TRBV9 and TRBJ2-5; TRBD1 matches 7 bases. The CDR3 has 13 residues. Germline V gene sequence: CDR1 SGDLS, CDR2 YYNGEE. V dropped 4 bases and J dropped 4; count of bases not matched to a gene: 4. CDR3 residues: CASSPGQPETQYF. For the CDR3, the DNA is TGTGCCAGCAGCCCGGGACAGCCAGAGACCCAGTACTTC.

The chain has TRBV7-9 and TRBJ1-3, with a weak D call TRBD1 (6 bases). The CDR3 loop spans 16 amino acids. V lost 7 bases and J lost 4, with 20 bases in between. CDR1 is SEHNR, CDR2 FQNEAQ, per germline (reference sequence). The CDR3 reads CASTGRAGAEGNTIYF. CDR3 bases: TGTGCCAGCACCGGCCGGGCAGGGGCGGAAGGAAACACCATATATTTT.

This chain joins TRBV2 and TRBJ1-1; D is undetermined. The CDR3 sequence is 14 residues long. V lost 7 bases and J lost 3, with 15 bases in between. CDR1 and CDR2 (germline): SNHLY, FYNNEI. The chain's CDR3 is CASTGQVRDTEAFF. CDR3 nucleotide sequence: TGTGCCAGCACAGGCCAGGTACGTGACACTGAAGCTTTCTTT.

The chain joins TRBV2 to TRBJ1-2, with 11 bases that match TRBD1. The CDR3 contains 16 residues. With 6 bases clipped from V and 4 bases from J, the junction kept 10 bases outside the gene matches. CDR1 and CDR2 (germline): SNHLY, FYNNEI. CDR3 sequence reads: CASRARDRGRVYGYTF. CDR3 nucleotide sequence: TGTGCCAGCAGGGCCCGGGACAGGGGGAGGGTCTATGGCTACACCTTC.

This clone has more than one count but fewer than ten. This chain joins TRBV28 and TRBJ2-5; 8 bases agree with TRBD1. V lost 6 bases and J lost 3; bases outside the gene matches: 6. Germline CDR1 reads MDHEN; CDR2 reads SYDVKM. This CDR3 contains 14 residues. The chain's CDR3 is CASSPDRVKETQYF. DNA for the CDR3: TGTGCCAGCAGCCCGGACAGGGTAAAAGAGACCCAGTACTTC.

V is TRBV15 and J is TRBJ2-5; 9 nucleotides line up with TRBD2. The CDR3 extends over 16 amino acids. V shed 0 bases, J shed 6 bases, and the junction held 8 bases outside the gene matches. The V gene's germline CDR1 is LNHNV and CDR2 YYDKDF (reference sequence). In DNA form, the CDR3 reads TGTGCCACCAGCAGAGATCCCAGCGGGAGGTCTAAGACCCAGTACTTC. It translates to CATSRDPSGRSKTQYF.

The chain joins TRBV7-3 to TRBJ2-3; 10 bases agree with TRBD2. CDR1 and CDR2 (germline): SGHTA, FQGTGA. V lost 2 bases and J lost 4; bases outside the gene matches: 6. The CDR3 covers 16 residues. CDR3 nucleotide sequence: TGTGCCAGCAGCTTAGCTAGCGGGGGAGGCGCAGATACGCAGTATTTT. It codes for CASSLASGGGADTQYF.

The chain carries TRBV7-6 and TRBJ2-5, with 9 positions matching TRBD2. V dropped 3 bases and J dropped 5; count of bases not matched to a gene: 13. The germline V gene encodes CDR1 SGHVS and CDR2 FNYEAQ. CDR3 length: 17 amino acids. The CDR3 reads CASSFVPGRGGLETQYF. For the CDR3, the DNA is TGTGCCAGCAGCTTCGTCCCTGGGCGGGGGGGCTTGGAGACCCAGTACTTC.

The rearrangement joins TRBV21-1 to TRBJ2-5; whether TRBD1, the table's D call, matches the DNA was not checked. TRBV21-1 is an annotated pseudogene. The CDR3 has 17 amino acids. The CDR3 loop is CASSKALDRGLRETQYF. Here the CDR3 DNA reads TGTGCCAGCAGCAAAGCGTTAGACAGGGGATTAAGAGAGACCCAGTACTTC.

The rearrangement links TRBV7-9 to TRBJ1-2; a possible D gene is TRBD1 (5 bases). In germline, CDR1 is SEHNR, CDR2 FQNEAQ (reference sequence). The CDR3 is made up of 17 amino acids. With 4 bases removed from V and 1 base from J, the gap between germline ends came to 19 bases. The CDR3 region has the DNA TGTGCCAGCAGCTCCCGGGGGGAAACCGCGATTAACTATGGCTACACCTTC. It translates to CASSSRGETAINYGYTF.

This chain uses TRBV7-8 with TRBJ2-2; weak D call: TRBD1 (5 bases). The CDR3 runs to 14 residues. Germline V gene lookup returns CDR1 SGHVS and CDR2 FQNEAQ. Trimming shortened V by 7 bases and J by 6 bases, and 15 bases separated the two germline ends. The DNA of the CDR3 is TGTGCCAGCATCAGGGTCAGAGTCCCCGGGGAGCTGTTTTTT. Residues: CASIRVRVPGELFF.

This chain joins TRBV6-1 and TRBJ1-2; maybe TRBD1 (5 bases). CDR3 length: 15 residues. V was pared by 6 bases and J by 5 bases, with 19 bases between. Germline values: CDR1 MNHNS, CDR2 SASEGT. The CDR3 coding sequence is TGTGCCAGCAGCCTCGGCCCAGGGCAGGAGTATGGCTACACCTTC. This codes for CASSLGPGQEYGYTF.